This T cell receptor (beta chain) originates from a study of cytomegalovirus exposure and HLA in healthy donors. General study points: Accurate predictions that matched the HLA-A and HLA-B alleles of most subjects were reportedly made from TCR beta sequences. Among TCR beta chains, those listed as cytomegalovirus-associated numbered about 150.

Trimming removed 4 bases from V and 4 bases from J; junction bases left unmatched: 8. The CDR3 has 15 amino acids. Germline V gene data show CDR1 as SGHTS and CDR2 as YDEGEE. As to this clone: The antigen remains undetermined.

PCR employed 60 Vbeta and 13 Jbeta primers. The method was immunoSEQ multiplex PCR; TCRdb's version includes in-frame clones alone and lacks a portion of them. The sample lists about 160,000 clones, roughly 79% occurring once. This chain uses TRBV5-8 with TRBJ1-1, with 9 bases aligning to TRBD1. Sequencing was carried out using PBMCs. This receptor was identified in a woman aged 45 to 65 in good health and CMV-seropositive. DNA for the CDR3: TGTGCCAGCAGCAAAGGACAGGGGAAGGGCACTGAAGCTTTCTTT. Protein product: CASSKGQGKGTEAFF.